This T cell receptor beta chain appears in the sequencing data of a study of T cells in Graves' hyperthyroidism and ophthalmopathy. This CDR3 has 13 residues. Germline loops: CDR1 GTSNPN, CDR2 SVGIG (reference sequence). With respect to this clonotype: At one end, the junction sequence differs from germline, possibly due to a read error.

Fresh peripheral blood, 10 ml, yielded the PBMCs. RNA transcripts served as the template for amplifying TCR beta CDR3 regions. The HTBI primer set was used in a first-round RT-PCR of the TCR CDR3. TCRdb itself ran the multiplex PCR reads through MiXCR, one entry per CDR3 protein. The repertoire holds roughly 710,000 distinct CDR3 sequences, with about a third as singletons. The chain recombines TRBV30 with TRBJ1-1; D not certain. The sample was blood. The clonotype comes from a woman in her 40s with Graves' hyperthyroidism. The CDR3 region is CAWSVDENTEPFF. The DNA of the CDR3 is TGTGCCTGGAGTGTGGACGAGAACACTGAACCTTTCTTT.